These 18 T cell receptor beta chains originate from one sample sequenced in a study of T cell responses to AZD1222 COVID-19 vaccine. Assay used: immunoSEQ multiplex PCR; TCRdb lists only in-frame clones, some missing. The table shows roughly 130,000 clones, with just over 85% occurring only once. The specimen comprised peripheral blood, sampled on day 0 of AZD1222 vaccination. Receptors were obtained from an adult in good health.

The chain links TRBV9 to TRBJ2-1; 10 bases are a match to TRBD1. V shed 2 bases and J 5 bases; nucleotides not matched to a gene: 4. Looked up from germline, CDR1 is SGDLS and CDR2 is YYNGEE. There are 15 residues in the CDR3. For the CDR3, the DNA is TGTGCCAGCAGCGTTTTAGGACAGGGGGACAATGAGCAGTTCTTC. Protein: CASSVLGQGDNEQFF.

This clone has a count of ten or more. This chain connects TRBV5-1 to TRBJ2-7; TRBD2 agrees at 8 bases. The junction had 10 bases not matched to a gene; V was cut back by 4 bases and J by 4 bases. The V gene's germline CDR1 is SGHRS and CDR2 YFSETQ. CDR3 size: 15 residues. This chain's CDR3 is CASSPWRGARYEQYF. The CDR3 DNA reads TGCGCCAGCAGCCCCTGGCGGGGGGCACGATACGAGCAGTACTTC.

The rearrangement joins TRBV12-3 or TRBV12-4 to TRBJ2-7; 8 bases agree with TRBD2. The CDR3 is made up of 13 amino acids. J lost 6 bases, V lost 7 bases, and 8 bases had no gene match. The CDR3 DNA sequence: TGTGCCAGCACCCGGGGGGGACTGGCCGAGCAGTACTTC. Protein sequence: CASTRGGLAEQYF.

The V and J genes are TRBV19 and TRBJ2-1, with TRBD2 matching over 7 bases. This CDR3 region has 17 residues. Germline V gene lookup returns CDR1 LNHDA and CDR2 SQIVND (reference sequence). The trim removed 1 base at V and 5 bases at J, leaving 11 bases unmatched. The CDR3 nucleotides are TGTGCCAGTAGTATAGGGGCGGGACTACAGCACGACAATGAGCAGTTCTTC. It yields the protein CASSIGAGLQHDNEQFF. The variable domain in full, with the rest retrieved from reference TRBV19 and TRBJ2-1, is DGGITQSPKYLFRKEGQNVTLSCEQNLNHDAMYWYRQDPGQGLRLIYYSQIVNDFQKGDIAEGYSVSREKKESFPLTVTSAQKNPTAFYLCASSIGAGLQHDNEQFFGPGTRLTVL.

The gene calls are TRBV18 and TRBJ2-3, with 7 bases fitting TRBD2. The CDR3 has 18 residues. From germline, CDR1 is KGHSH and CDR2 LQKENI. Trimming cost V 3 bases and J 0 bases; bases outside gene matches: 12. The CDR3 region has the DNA TGTGCCAGCTCACCGAGGGAGGGACTCGTCTCTAGCACAGATACGCAGTATTTT. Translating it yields CASSPREGLVSSTDTQYF.

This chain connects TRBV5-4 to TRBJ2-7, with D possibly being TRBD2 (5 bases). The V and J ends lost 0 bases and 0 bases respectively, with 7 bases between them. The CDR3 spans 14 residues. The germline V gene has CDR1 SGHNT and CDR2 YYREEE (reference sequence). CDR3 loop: CASSLGRASYEQYF. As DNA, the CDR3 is TGTGCCAGCAGCTTGGGGCGGGCCTCCTACGAGCAGTACTTC.

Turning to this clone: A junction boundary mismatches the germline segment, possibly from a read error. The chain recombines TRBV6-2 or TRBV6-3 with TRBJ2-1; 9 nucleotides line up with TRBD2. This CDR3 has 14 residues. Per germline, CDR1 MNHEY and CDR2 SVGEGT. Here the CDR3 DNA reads TGTGCCAGCAGTTATTCACAGCGGGAGGCCCCCAGGGTCTTC. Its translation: CASSYSQREAPRVF.

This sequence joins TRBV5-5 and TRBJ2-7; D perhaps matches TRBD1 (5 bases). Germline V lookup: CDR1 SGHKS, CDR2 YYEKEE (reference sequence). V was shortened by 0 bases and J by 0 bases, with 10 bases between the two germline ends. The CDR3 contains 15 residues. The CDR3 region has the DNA TGTGCCAGCAGCTTGGGCAGGGTACTCTCCTACGAGCAGTACTTC. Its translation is CASSLGRVLSYEQYF. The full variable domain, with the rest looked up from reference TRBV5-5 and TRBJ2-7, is DAGVTQSPTHLIKTRGQQVTLRCSPISGHKSVSWYQQVLGQGPQFIFQYYEKEERGRGNFPDRFSARQFPNYSSELNVNALLLGDSALYLCASSLGRVLSYEQYFGPGTRLTVT.

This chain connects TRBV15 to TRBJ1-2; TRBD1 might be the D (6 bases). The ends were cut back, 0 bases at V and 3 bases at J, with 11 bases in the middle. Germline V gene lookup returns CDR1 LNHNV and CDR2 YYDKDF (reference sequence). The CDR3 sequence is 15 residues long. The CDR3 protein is CATSREQGDHYGYTF. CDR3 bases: TGTGCCACCAGCAGAGAACAGGGAGATCACTATGGCTACACCTTC.

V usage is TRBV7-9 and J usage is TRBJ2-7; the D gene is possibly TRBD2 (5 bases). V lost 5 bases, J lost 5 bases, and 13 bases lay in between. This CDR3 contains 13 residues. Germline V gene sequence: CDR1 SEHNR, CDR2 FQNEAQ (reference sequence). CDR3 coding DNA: TGTGCCAGCAGCGATAGGGAGTCCCACGAGCAGTACTTC. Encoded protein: CASSDRESHEQYF.

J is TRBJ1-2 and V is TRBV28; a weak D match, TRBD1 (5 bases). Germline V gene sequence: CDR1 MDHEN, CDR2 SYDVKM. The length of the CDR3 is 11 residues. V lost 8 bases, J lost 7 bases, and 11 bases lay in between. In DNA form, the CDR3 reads TGTGCCAGCTACACCAGGGTTGGCTACACCTTC. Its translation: CASYTRVGYTF.

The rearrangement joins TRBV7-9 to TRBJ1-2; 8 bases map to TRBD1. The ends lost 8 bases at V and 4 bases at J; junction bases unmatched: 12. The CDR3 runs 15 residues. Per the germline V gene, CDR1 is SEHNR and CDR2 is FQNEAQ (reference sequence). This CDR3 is CASSTSQGASYGYTF. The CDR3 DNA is TGTGCCAGCTCGACCTCCCAGGGGGCGAGCTATGGCTACACCTTC.

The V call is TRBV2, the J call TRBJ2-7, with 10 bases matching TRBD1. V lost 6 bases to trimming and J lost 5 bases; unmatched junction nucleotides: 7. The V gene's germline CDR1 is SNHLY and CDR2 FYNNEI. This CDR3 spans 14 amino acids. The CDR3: CASRGDRGPDEQYF. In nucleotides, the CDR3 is TGTGCCAGCAGGGGGGACAGGGGCCCGGACGAGCAGTACTTC.

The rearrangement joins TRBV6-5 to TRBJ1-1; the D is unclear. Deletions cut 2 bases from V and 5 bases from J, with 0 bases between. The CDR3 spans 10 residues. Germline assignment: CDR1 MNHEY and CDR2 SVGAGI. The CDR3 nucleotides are TGTGCCAGCAGTTACACTGAAGCTTTCTTT. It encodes CASSYTEAFF.

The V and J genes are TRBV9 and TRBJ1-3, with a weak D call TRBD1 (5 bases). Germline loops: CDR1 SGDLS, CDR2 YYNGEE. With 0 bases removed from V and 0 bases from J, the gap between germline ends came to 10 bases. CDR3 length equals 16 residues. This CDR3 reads CASSVGGANSGNTIYF. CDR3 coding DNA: TGTGCCAGCAGCGTAGGCGGGGCCAACTCTGGAAACACCATATATTTT.

CDR3 residues: CSVAYSNQPQHF. Written as DNA, the CDR3 is TGCAGCGTTGCTTATAGCAATCAGCCCCAGCATTTT. The rearrangement uses TRBV29-1 and TRBJ1-5, with D unclear. The CDR3 has 12 residues. Germline CDR1 SQVTM, CDR2 ANQGSEA. V was shortened by 4 bases and J by 0 bases, with 4 bases between the two germline ends.

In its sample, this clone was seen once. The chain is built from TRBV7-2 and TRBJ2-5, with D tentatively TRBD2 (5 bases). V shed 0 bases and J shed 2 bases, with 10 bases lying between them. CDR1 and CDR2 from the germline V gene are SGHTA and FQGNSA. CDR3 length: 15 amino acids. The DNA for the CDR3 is TGTGCCAGCAGCTTAGCGCATAGCGAGCAAGAGACCCAGTACTTC. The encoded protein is CASSLAHSEQETQYF.

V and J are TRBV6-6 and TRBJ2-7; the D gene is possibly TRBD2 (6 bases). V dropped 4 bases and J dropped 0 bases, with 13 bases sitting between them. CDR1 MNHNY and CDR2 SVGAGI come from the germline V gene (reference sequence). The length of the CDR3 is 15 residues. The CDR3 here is CASSSPRGSSYEQYF. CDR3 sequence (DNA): TGTGCCAGCAGTTCCCCCCGGGGGAGCTCCTACGAGCAGTACTTC.